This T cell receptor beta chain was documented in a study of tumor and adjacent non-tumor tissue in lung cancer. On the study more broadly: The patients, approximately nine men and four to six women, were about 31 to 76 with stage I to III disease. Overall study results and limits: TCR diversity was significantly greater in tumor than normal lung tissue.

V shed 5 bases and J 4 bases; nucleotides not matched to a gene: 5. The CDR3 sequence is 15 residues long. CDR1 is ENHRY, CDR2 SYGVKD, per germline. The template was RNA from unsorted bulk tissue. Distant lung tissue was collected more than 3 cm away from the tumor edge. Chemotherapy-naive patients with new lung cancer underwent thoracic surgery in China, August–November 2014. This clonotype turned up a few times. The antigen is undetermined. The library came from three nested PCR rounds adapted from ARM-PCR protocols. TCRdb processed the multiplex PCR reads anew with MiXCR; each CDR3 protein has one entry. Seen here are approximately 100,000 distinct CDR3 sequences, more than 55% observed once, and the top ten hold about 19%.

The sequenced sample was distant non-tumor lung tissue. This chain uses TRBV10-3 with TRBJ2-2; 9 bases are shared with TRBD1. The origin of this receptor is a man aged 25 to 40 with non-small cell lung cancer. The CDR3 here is CAISLSQGATGELFF. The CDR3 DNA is TGTGCCATCAGTTTGTCACAGGGGGCCACCGGGGAGCTGTTTTTT.